These 11 T cell receptor beta chains were all obtained from the same sample, sequenced in a study of OX40 agonist ivuxolimab in advanced cancers. This table comes from immunoSEQ multiplex PCR, and its TCRdb copy is limited to in-frame clones, with some not included. The sample records over 90,000 clones, around 89% being singletons. Material: CD4+ or CD8+ T cells sorted from blood, obtained in a trial of the OX40 agonist ivuxolimab. The receptors were sampled from an adult with an advanced solid tumor such as melanoma, head and neck, liver or kidney cancer.

The J gene is TRBJ2-7, the V gene TRBV27; possible D gene TRBD1, 6 bases. Trimming pared 8 bases from V and 2 bases from J, leaving 16 bases between. The CDR3 is made up of 14 amino acids. CDR1 is MNHEY, CDR2 SMNVEV, per germline (reference sequence). CDR3 nucleotides: TGTGCCAGCCGACGAGAGGACAGAACCTACGAGCAGTACTTC. It yields the protein CASRREDRTYEQYF.

The rearrangement joins TRBV28 to TRBJ1-6; tentatively, D is TRBD1 (6 bases). CDR3 length equals 19 residues. The V end was cut by 5 bases, the J end by 0 bases, with 20 bases between. Germline V lookup: CDR1 MDHEN, CDR2 SYDVKM. The CDR3 nucleotides are TGTGCCAGCAGTCCCCGGACAGCGTATAGGAGCTCCTATAATTCACCCCTCCACTTT. This codes for CASSPRTAYRSSYNSPLHF.

The chain combines TRBV28 with TRBJ1-2; D unclear. The CDR3 sequence is 12 residues long. CDR1 MDHEN and CDR2 SYDVKM come from the germline V gene. Deletions cut 7 bases from V and 4 bases from J, with 10 bases between. CDR3 sequence (DNA): TGTGCCAGCAATCCAGGTCGCTATGGCTACACCTTC. Amino acids: CASNPGRYGYTF.

The chain has TRBV10-3 and TRBJ2-1; 8 positions match TRBD1. CDR1 and CDR2 (germline): ENHRY, SYGVKD. CDR3 length equals 13 residues. Trimming cost V 10 bases and J 8 bases; bases outside gene matches: 10. The CDR3 nucleotides are TGTGCCACCTCCCAGGGGGCGGTTGATGAGCAGTTCTTC. It yields the protein CATSQGAVDEQFF.

The chain recombines TRBV6-1 with TRBJ1-2; D unclear. The germline V gene encodes CDR1 MNHNS and CDR2 SASEGT. The ends were cut back, 2 bases at V and 4 bases at J, with 17 bases in the middle. The CDR3 extends over 16 amino acids. CDR3: CASSEQSPGPRYGYTF. The CDR3, as DNA: TGTGCCAGCAGTGAACAAAGCCCAGGCCCCCGCTATGGCTACACCTTC.

The chain carries TRBV19 and TRBJ1-4; TRBD1 matches at 10 bases. The CDR3 extends over 15 amino acids. CDR1 and CDR2 (germline): LNHDA, SQIVND (reference sequence). Trimming cost V 5 bases and J 8 bases; bases outside gene matches: 8. CDR3 sequence reads: CASSDTGTGVEKLFF. The DNA for the CDR3 is TGTGCCAGTAGTGACACCGGGACAGGGGTAGAAAAACTGTTTTTT.

V and J are TRBV2 and TRBJ1-5, with D maybe TRBD1 (5 bases). V was cut by 3 bases and J by 4 bases, with 13 bases left in between. The CDR3 totals 15 residues. The germline CDR1 and CDR2 sequences are SNHLY and FYNNEI. The CDR3 loop reads CASSDSGWENQPQHF. Here the CDR3 DNA reads TGTGCCAGCAGTGATTCAGGGTGGGAGAATCAGCCCCAGCATTTT.

V usage is TRBV19 and J usage is TRBJ2-2; the match to TRBD1 covers 11 bases. The CDR3 covers 16 residues. Germline V gene data show CDR1 as LNHDA and CDR2 as SQIVND (reference sequence). Unmatched junction bases numbered 11, after V lost 8 bases and J lost 6 bases. The CDR3 DNA is TGTGCCAGTGGCCTGGCGGGGACAGGGGGGGCCGGGGAGCTGTTTTTT. Translating it yields CASGLAGTGGAGELFF.

The genes are TRBV7-6 and TRBJ2-1; 9 nucleotides line up with TRBD1. The ends lost 5 bases at V and 7 bases at J; junction bases unmatched: 18. CDR3 length equals 18 residues. In germline, CDR1 is SGHVS, CDR2 FNYEAQ. Here the CDR3 DNA reads TGTGCCAGCAGCCAGGCAGGTTACTGGGACAGGGAAGGTAATGAGCAGTTCTTC. It encodes CASSQAGYWDREGNEQFF.

This chain connects TRBV29-1 to TRBJ2-1; 11 nucleotides agree with TRBD2. J lost 5 bases, V lost 7 bases, and 10 bases had no gene match. There are 15 residues in the CDR3. Germline V gene sequence: CDR1 SQVTM, CDR2 ANQGSEA. CDR3 bases: TGCAGCGGGAGAGATAGCGGGAGGGCCGACAATGAGCAGTTCTTC. It specifies CSGRDSGRADNEQFF.

This chain links TRBV15 with TRBJ2-1, with D tentatively TRBD2 (6 bases). V gave up 5 bases and J gave up 0 bases, with 11 bases separating them. This CDR3 contains 15 residues. CDR1 and CDR2 from the germline V gene are LNHNV and YYDKDF (reference sequence). The CDR3 bases are TGTGCCACCAGCGGGACTTCAAGCTCCTACAATGAGCAGTTCTTC. It encodes CATSGTSSSYNEQFF.